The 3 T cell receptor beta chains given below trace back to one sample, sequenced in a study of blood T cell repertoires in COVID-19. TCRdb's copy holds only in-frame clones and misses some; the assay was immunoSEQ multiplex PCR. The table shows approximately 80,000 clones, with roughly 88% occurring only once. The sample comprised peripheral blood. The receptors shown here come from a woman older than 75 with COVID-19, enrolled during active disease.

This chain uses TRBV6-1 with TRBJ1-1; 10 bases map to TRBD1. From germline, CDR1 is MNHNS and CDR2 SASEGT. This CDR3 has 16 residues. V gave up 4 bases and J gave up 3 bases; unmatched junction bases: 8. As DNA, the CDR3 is TGTGCCAGCAGTGGACAGGGGGCCATTATGTACACTGAAGCTTTCTTT. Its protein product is CASSGQGAIMYTEAFF.

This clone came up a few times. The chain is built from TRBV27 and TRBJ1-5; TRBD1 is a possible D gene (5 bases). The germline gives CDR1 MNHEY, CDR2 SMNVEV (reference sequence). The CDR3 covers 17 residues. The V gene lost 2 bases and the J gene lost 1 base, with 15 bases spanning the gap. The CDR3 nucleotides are TGTGCCAGCAGTTTACTTTCAGGGTTGGAAAGCAATCAGCCCCAGCATTTT. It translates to CASSLLSGLESNQPQHF.

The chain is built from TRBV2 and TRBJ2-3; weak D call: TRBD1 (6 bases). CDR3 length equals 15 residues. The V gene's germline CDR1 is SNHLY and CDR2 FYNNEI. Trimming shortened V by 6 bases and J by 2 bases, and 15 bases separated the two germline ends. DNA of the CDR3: TGTGCCAGCAGCAAACAGGGCGATTACACAGATACGCAGTATTTT. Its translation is CASSKQGDYTDTQYF.